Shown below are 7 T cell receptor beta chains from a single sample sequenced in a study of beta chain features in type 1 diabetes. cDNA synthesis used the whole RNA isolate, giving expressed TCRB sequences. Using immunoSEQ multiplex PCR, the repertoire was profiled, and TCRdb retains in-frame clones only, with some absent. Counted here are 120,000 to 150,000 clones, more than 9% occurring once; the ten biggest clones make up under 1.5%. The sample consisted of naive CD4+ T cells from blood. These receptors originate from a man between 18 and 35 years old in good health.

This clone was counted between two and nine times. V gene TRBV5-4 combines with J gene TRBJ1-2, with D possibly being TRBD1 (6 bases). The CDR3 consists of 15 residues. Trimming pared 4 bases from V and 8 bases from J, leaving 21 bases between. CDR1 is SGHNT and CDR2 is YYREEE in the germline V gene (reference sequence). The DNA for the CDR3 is TGTGCCAGCAGCGACGGACAGCGGACGTCATTAGGCTACACCTTC. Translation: CASSDGQRTSLGYTF.

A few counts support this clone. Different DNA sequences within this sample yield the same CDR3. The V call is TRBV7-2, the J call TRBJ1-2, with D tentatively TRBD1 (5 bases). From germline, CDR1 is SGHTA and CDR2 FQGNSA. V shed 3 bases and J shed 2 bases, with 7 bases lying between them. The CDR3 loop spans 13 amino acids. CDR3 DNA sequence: TGTGCCAGCAGCTTGGGGCAGAACTATGGCTACACCTTC. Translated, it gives CASSLGQNYGYTF.

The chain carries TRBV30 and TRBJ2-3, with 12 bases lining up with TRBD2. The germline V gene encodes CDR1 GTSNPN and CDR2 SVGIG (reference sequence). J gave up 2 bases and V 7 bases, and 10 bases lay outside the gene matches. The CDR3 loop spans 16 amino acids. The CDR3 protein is CAFGLAGSPLTDTQYF. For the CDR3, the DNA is TGTGCCTTTGGACTAGCGGGGTCTCCACTCACAGATACGCAGTATTTT.

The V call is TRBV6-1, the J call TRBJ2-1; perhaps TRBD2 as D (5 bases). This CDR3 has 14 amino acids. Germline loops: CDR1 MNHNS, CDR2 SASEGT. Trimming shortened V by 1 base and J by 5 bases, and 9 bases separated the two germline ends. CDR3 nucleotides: TGTGCCAGCAGTGAAGGGGAGAGGGACAATGAGCAGTTCTTC. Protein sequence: CASSEGERDNEQFF.

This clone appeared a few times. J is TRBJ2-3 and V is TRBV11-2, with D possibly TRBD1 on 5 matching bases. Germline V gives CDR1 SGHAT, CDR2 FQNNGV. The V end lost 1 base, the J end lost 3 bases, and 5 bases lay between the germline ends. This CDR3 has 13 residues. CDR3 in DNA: TGTGCCAGCAGCTTAGGGACAACAGATACGCAGTATTTT. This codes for CASSLGTTDTQYF. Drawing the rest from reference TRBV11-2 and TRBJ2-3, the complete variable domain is EAGVAQSPRYKIIEKRQSVAFWCNPISGHATLYWYQQILGQGPKLLIQFQNNGVVDDSQLPKDRFSAERLKGVDSTLKIQPAKLEDSAVYLCASSLGTTDTQYFGPGTRLTVL.

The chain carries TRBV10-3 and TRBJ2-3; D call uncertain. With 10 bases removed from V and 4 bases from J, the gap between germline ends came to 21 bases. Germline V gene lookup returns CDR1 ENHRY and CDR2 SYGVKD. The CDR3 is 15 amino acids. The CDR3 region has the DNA TGTGCCAGCACCAACCCTGGTCTAGAGGCAGATACGCAGTATTTT. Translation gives CASTNPGLEADTQYF.

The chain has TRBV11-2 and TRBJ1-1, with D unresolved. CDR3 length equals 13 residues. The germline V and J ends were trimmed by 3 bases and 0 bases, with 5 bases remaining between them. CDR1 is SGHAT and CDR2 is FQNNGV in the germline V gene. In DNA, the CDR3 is TGTGCCAGCAGCTTGGACTTGAACACTGAAGCTTTCTTT. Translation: CASSLDLNTEAFF.